This is a list of T cell receptor beta chains from one sample in a study of shared clonotypes between healthy human individuals. Profiling relied on immunoSEQ multiplex PCR, and the TCRdb table lists in-frame clones only, not all of them. The sample carries some 490,000 clones, roughly 80% recorded once. The sample comprised PBMCs. The receptors were sampled from a woman in her forties in good health. Some clones in this sample may be carry-over from other donors' samples. The CDR3 runs from the conserved cysteine through the conserved F or W. A D gene is named only where the DNA matches it firmly. Some rows have no size entry. The others give once, few or many, or a class for an expanded clone.

V gene	clone size	J gene	D gene	CDR3 DNA	CDR3 protein
TRBV7-8	.	TRBJ2-5	TRBD1	TGTGCCAGCAGGGCCGGGACAGGGTACGAGACCCAGTACTTC	CASRAGTGYETQYF
TRBV4-2	.	TRBJ2-7	.	TGTGCCAGCAGCCAACCGTATGCTAGGGACCCCTGGGGCGAGCAGTACTTC	CASSQPYARDPWGEQYF
TRBV28	.	TRBJ1-4	TRBD1	TGTGCCAGCAGTTACCAAACAGGGGGCAGAGGGGAAAAACTGTTTTTT	CASSYQTGGRGEKLFF
TRBV29-1	.	TRBJ1-5	.	TGCAGCGTCCTAGAGGGGGTAGGTCAGCCCCAGCATTTT	CSVLEGVGQPQHF
TRBV6-1	.	TRBJ2-3	TRBD2	TGTGCCAGCAGTGAGCGAAGACTAGCGGGAGGAGGGGATACGCAGTATTTT	CASSERRLAGGGDTQYF
TRBV29-1	once	TRBJ1-1	TRBD1	TGCAGCGTCGCACAGGGGGCTTCGAACACTGAAGCTTTCTTT	CSVAQGASNTEAFF
TRBV5-6	.	TRBJ2-7	.	TGTGCCAGCAGCTCGACCGACAGGAACTACGAGCAGTACTTC	CASSSTDRNYEQYF
TRBV9	.	TRBJ1-3	.	TGTGCCAGCAGCGATACCGGGACGGCCTCTGGAAACACCATATATTTT	CASSDTGTASGNTIYF
TRBV28	few	TRBJ1-2	.	TGTGCCAGCAGTCGAACACGGGCCGTCTATGGCTACACCTTC	CASSRTRAVYGYTF
TRBV7-9	.	TRBJ1-2	.	TGTGCCAGCAGCCCGGGAGTAGATTTCTATGGCTACACCTTC	CASSPGVDFYGYTF
TRBV27	.	TRBJ2-1	TRBD2	TGTGCCAGCACCACGGGAGGGCTATACAATGAGCAGTTCTTC	CASTTGGLYNEQFF
TRBV7-8	few	TRBJ1-5	.	TGTGCCAGCAGCTCTCAGACGTGGTTTAGCAATCAGCCCCAGCATTTT	CASSSQTWFSNQPQHF
TRBV7-3	.	TRBJ2-1	TRBD2	TGTGCCAGCAGCTTAAAGGCTAGCGGGAGCTTAGGGGTGACGTTCCATGAGCAGTTCTTC	CASSLKASGSLGVTFHEQFF
TRBV19	.	TRBJ2-5	.	TGTGCCAGTAGTATCCCTGATGAAGAGACCCAGTACTTC	CASSIPDEETQYF
TRBV11-2	.	TRBJ2-1	.	TGTGCCAGCAGCCCGATCGGCGGCAGGTACAATGAGCAGTTCTTC	CASSPIGGRYNEQFF
TRBV7-2	.	TRBJ2-3	.	TGTGCCAGCAGCCAAGGACTGTCCTCAGATACGCAGTATTTT	CASSQGLSSDTQYF
TRBV19	.	TRBJ2-2	.	TGTGCCAGTAGTATAGTTCCCTTGGGCGGGGAGCTGTTTTTT	CASSIVPLGGELFF
TRBV10-3	.	TRBJ2-7	TRBD1	TGTGCCATCAGTGAGATGGACAGGGCGCCGTACTTC	CAISEMDRAPYF
TRBV7-9	.	TRBJ1-6	.	TGTGCCAGCAGCTTAGGTGGTTCACCCCTCCACTTT	CASSLGGSPLHF
TRBV30	many	TRBJ1-5	.	TGTGCCTGGGGCAACGGTGGCAATCAGCCCCAGCATTTT	CAWGNGGNQPQHF
TRBV7-9	.	TRBJ2-5	.	TGTGCCAGCAGCTTAGCCCGGTACGGTCGGGAGACCCAGTACTTC	CASSLARYGRETQYF
TRBV7-2	.	TRBJ1-4	.	TGTGCCAGCAGCTTAATTGGAGGGCGGTTTAATGAAAAACTGTTTTTT	CASSLIGGRFNEKLFF
TRBV18	.	TRBJ2-7	TRBD2	TGTGCCAGCTCCCATGGACTAGCGGGCCCCAGGGTCGAGCAGTACTTC	CASSHGLAGPRVEQYF
TRBV30	.	TRBJ2-7	.	TGTGCCTGGAAGGAAGACGCAGGGCAGGGCGAGCAGTACTTC	CAWKEDAGQGEQYF
TRBV29-1	few	TRBJ2-1	TRBD1	TGCAGCATACTCGACAGGGGTGGAACGAATGAGCAGTTCTTC	CSILDRGGTNEQFF
TRBV6-5	.	TRBJ1-6	.	TGTGCCAGCAGTTTTGGCAGTGATTCACCCCTCCACTTT	CASSFGSDSPLHF
TRBV6-5	.	TRBJ2-3	TRBD1	TGTGCCAGCAGCCCCGGGACAGGGTTCTCGGATACGCAGTATTTT	CASSPGTGFSDTQYF
TRBV10-2	.	TRBJ1-5	TRBD1	TGCGCCAGCACGGACAGGGGGGATCAGCCCCAGCATTTT	CASTDRGDQPQHF
TRBV9	.	TRBJ2-5	TRBD2	TGTGCCAGCAGCGTAGGGGGGTCTAGCGGGAGAGGTGGCGAGACCCAGTACTTC	CASSVGGSSGRGGETQYF
TRBV5-1	many	TRBJ1-2	.	TGCGCCAGCAGCTTGGAGCGGGCCTCGGGATGGTATGGCTACACCTTC	CASSLERASGWYGYTF
TRBV11-2	.	TRBJ2-1	TRBD2	TGTGCCAGCAGCTTACAGCGGGGGGGGGAATACAATGAGCAGTTCTTC	CASSLQRGGEYNEQFF
TRBV2	.	TRBJ2-3	.	TGTGCCAGTTCCTCTCAGGGATTAGGCGCAGATACGCAGTATTTT	CASSSQGLGADTQYF
TRBV1	.	TRBJ2-1	.	TGCACCAGCAGCCCCGGAGACTACTACAATGAGCAGTTCTTC	CTSSPGDYYNEQFF
TRBV5-4	.	TRBJ2-2	TRBD1	TGTGCCAGCAGCGTGAAGGGCCAGGGACAGGGTCGGACCGGGGAGCTGTTTTTT	CASSVKGQGQGRTGELFF
TRBV7-2	.	TRBJ1-6	.	TGTGCCAGCAGCAGATCGGGACAAACTAATTCACCCCTCCACTTT	CASSRSGQTNSPLHF
TRBV10-1	.	TRBJ2-4	TRBD1	TGCGCCAGCAGTCTGACAGGGGCCTTAGCCAAAAACATTCAGTACTTC	CASSLTGALAKNIQYF
TRBV11-2	few	TRBJ2-7	TRBD1	TGTGCCAGCAGCTTAGTGAGGGACAGTCTCTACGAGCAGTACTTC	CASSLVRDSLYEQYF
TRBV7-8	.	TRBJ2-1	TRBD1	TGTGCCAGCAGCTTAGGGACAGGGGGCGGGAATGAGCAGTTCTTC	CASSLGTGGGNEQFF
TRBV6-1	.	TRBJ2-4	.	TGTGCCAGCAGTGAACGGACCGGGGGTCACATTCAGTACTTC	CASSERTGGHIQYF
TRBV19	few	TRBJ2-4	TRBD1	TGTGCCAGTAGTCCCCACCCAGGGGGGACAGGCAAAAACATTCAGTACTTC	CASSPHPGGTGKNIQYF
TRBV30	.	TRBJ1-1	.	TGTGCCTGGAGTGTACTAGGTAGGGATCCCAGGGGAAGCACTGAAGCTTTCTTT	CAWSVLGRDPRGSTEAFF
TRBV7-3	.	TRBJ2-1	.	TGTGCCAGCAGCCGGAAACCGGACGACAATGAGCAGTTCTTC	CASSRKPDDNEQFF
TRBV19	.	TRBJ1-5	.	TGTGCCAGTAGTATGGGCCCTAATCAGCCCCAGCATTTT	CASSMGPNQPQHF
TRBV5-1	once	TRBJ2-5	.	TGCGCCAGCAGCTTCGGGAGATCAGGAGAGACCCAGTACTTC	CASSFGRSGETQYF
TRBV2	.	TRBJ2-7	TRBD2	TGTGCCAGCAGTGAATACGGGACTAGCGGGATCCACGAGCAGTACTTC	CASSEYGTSGIHEQYF